Presented here are 30 T cell receptor beta chains from one specimen sequenced in a study of blood T cell repertoires in COVID-19. Using immunoSEQ multiplex PCR, the repertoire was profiled, and TCRdb retains in-frame clones only, with some absent. The table records roughly 250,000 clones, approximately 80% of them present only once. The sample was peripheral blood. Receptor source: a woman aged 45-65 years with acute or convalescent COVID-19.

The J gene is TRBJ1-1, the V gene TRBV6-5, with 8 bases fitting TRBD1. With V trimmed by 6 bases and J by 1 base, 7 bases remained unmatched. The length of the CDR3 is 15 residues. Germline V CDR1 and CDR2: MNHEY, SVGAGI. CDR3 in DNA: TGTGCCAGCAGCGCCGACAGGGGCCGGAACACTGAAGCTTTCTTT. This sequence encodes CASSADRGRNTEAFF.

V and J are TRBV9 and TRBJ2-3; 9 nucleotides match TRBD1. The J segment lost 5 bases and the V segment lost 5 bases, leaving 9 bases of the junction unmatched. Germline V gene data show CDR1 as SGDLS and CDR2 as YYNGEE. This CDR3 contains 15 residues. In nucleotides, the CDR3 is TGTGCCAGCAGTACCGGGACAGGGCCTGGAGATACGCAGTATTTT. It encodes CASSTGTGPGDTQYF. Together with reference TRBV9 and TRBJ2-3, the CDR3 gives the full variable domain: DSGVTQTPKHLITATGQRVTLRCSPRSGDLSVYWYQQSLDQGLQFLIQYYNGEERAKGNILERFSAQQFPDLHSELNLSSLELGDSALYFCASSTGTGPGDTQYFGPGTRLTVL.

The rearrangement uses TRBV6-1 and TRBJ2-5; D perhaps matches TRBD1 (5 bases). The length of the CDR3 is 15 residues. V was cut by 1 base and J by 5 bases, with 14 bases left in between. Germline loops: CDR1 MNHNS, CDR2 SASEGT. The CDR3 here is CASSEGWQGRETQYF. The CDR3 DNA follows: TGTGCCAGCAGTGAAGGTTGGCAGGGCAGGGAGACCCAGTACTTC.

The chain is built from TRBV28 and TRBJ1-2; 7 bases fit TRBD1. The J segment lost 5 bases and the V segment lost 6 bases, leaving 6 bases of the junction unmatched. The germline gives CDR1 MDHEN, CDR2 SYDVKM. This CDR3 contains 13 residues. The CDR3 reads CASSRQGQYGYTF. Written as DNA, the CDR3 is TGTGCCAGCAGCCGACAGGGCCAATATGGCTACACCTTC.

The chain carries TRBV6-6 and TRBJ1-1; 10 bases are a match to TRBD1. Trimming removed 5 bases from V and 2 bases from J; junction bases left unmatched: 8. Germline V gene lookup returns CDR1 MNHNY and CDR2 SVGAGI (reference sequence). This CDR3 has 16 residues. CDR3 DNA sequence: TGTGCCAGCAGTACTCGACAGGGGGCCCAAAACACTGAAGCTTTCTTT. As protein: CASSTRQGAQNTEAFF.

The V and J genes are TRBV3-1 (or the pseudogene TRBV3-2) and TRBJ2-7, with a weak D call TRBD2 (6 bases). Deletions cut 3 bases from V and 4 bases from J, with 13 bases between. Per germline, CDR1 LGHDT and CDR2 YNNKEL (reference sequence). The CDR3 runs to 14 residues. The CDR3, as DNA: TGTGCCAGCAGCCAGTTCGGAGGGGTGTACGAGCAGTACTTC. The encoded protein is CASSQFGGVYEQYF.

The chain employs TRBV14 and TRBJ2-1, with 8 bases lining up with TRBD2. The CDR3 spans 19 residues. Germline V gene sequence: CDR1 SGHDN, CDR2 FVKESK. Germline trimming cut 1 base from V and 0 bases from J; bases unmatched to any gene: 11. CDR3 in amino acids: CASSQGSSGRTSSYNEQFF. In DNA, the CDR3 is TGTGCCAGCAGCCAAGGCTCTAGCGGGCGCACTAGCTCCTACAATGAGCAGTTCTTC.

This chain joins TRBV6-5 and TRBJ2-7; D may be TRBD2 (6 bases). Germline lookup yields CDR1 MNHEY and CDR2 SVGAGI. CDR3 length equals 16 residues. V was cut by 2 bases and J by 6 bases, with 20 bases left in between. The CDR3 region is CASSYTWGEVLGEQYF. The CDR3 coding sequence is TGTGCCAGCAGTTACACTTGGGGGGAGGTATTAGGCGAGCAGTACTTC.

This clone came up once. The V call is TRBV2, the J call TRBJ2-5, with 9 bases fitting TRBD2. The CDR3 covers 13 residues. J lost 7 bases, V lost 7 bases, and 7 bases had no gene match. The germline V gene has CDR1 SNHLY and CDR2 FYNNEI. This chain's CDR3 is CASMGLAGGTQYF. In DNA, the CDR3 is TGTGCCAGCATGGGACTAGCCGGCGGGACCCAGTACTTC.

This chain uses TRBV2 with TRBJ2-7, with unresolved D. Deletions cut 3 bases from V and 3 bases from J, with 6 bases between. Per the germline V gene, CDR1 is SNHLY and CDR2 is FYNNEI. The CDR3 runs 12 residues. The CDR3 sequence is CASSDSYYEQYF. In DNA form, the CDR3 reads TGTGCCAGCAGTGACAGTTACTACGAGCAGTACTTC.

The chain combines TRBV15 with TRBJ2-2; unclear D gene. Trimming took off 0 bases at V and 0 bases at J, with 8 bases between the two ends. The CDR3 sequence is 16 residues long. Germline CDR1 is LNHNV and CDR2 is YYDKDF (reference sequence). This CDR3 reads CATSRDMGANTGELFF. The CDR3 region has the DNA TGTGCCACCAGCAGAGATATGGGCGCGAACACCGGGGAGCTGTTTTTT.

CDR3 sequence reads: CARKGDGYGYTF. DNA for the CDR3: TGTGCCAGGAAGGGGGACGGCTATGGCTACACCTTC. The V and J genes are TRBV2 and TRBJ1-2, with a tentative D call TRBD1 (6 bases). V gave up 9 bases and J gave up 4 bases, with 12 bases separating them. This CDR3 has 12 amino acids. The germline V gene has CDR1 SNHLY and CDR2 FYNNEI.

This clone was detected only once. Other DNA sequences in the sample encode the same CDR3. This chain connects TRBV7-9 to TRBJ1-1; 8 nucleotides match TRBD1. The CDR3 covers 14 residues. From germline, CDR1 is SEHNR and CDR2 FQNEAQ (reference sequence). Germline trimming cut 5 bases from V and 2 bases from J; bases unmatched to any gene: 4. DNA for the CDR3: TGTGCCAGCAGCCGTGACAGGGGTAACACTGAAGCTTTCTTT. Translated: CASSRDRGNTEAFF.

V is TRBV30 and J is TRBJ1-5; 8 bases are shared with TRBD1. Germline lookup yields CDR1 GTSNPN and CDR2 SVGIG (reference sequence). V dropped 1 base and J dropped 9; count of bases not matched to a gene: 8. This CDR3 contains 14 residues. CDR3 loop: CAWSGRGHDGPQHF. The CDR3 bases are TGTGCCTGGAGTGGCAGGGGGCACGATGGGCCCCAGCATTTT.

The rearrangement uses TRBV3-1 (or the pseudogene TRBV3-2) and TRBJ2-3; 13 bases align to TRBD2. The germline V gene encodes CDR1 LGHDT and CDR2 YNNKEL (reference sequence). The junction had 8 bases not matched to a gene; V was cut back by 8 bases and J by 6 bases. CDR3 size: 15 residues. For the CDR3, the DNA is TGTGCCAGCCGTACGACTAGCGGGAGGCGCGATACGCAGTATTTT. This codes for CASRTTSGRRDTQYF.

This clone was observed a handful of times. This rearrangement joins TRBV5-1 to TRBJ2-7; TRBD2 agrees at 7 bases. The CDR3 runs to 15 residues. From germline, CDR1 is SGHRS and CDR2 YFSETQ. V was clipped by 2 bases and J by 3 bases; unmatched bases: 8. The CDR3 nucleotides read TGCGCCAGCAGCTTTAACCCCGGGACTAACTACGAGCAGTACTTC. Translation: CASSFNPGTNYEQYF.

This clone was observed a single time. The V and J genes are TRBV5-1 and TRBJ2-7; TRBD1 agrees at 7 bases. V gave up 2 bases and J gave up 3 bases; unmatched junction bases: 5. Germline CDR1 reads SGHRS; CDR2 reads YFSETQ. This CDR3 has 14 residues. CDR3 sequence (DNA): TGCGCCAGCAGCTTAGATCGGGACAGCTACGAGCAGTACTTC. It codes for CASSLDRDSYEQYF.

The chain uses TRBV10-1 and TRBJ1-1; D gene unclear. Trimming removed 3 bases from V and 8 bases from J, with 7 bases in between. CDR1 WNHNN and CDR2 SYGVQD come from the germline V gene (reference sequence). The CDR3 runs 11 residues. This CDR3 reads CASSDEYEAFF. The CDR3 coding sequence is TGCGCCAGCAGTGATGAGTACGAAGCTTTCTTT.

V gene TRBV30 combines with J gene TRBJ2-1, with a possible D match to TRBD2 (5 bases). The CDR3 contains 12 residues. Germline CDR1 and CDR2: GTSNPN and SVGIG (reference sequence). The germline V and J ends were trimmed by 2 bases and 8 bases, with 10 bases remaining between them. The CDR3 DNA is TGTGCCTGGAGTTTATCCGGGGATGAGCAGTTCTTC. Translated, it gives CAWSLSGDEQFF.

Regarding this clone: The conserved phenylalanine or tryptophan normally closing the CDR3 is absent here, so this likely arose from a read error. The limits of the CDR3 on the DNA are not certain, so only TCRdb's listed CDR3 is given. The V and J genes are TRBV10-3 and TRBJ1-2; TRBD1, the table's D call, was not compared with the DNA. Inclusive of both ends, the CDR3 amounts to 13 amino acids. Germline V gene lookup returns CDR1 ENHRY and CDR2 SYGVKD. The CDR3 region is CAISGFRGTWLHL.

This clone was counted only a few times. The chain combines TRBV20-1 with TRBJ2-7; 9 nucleotides agree with TRBD2. CDR1 and CDR2 (germline): DFQATT, SNEGSKA (reference sequence). The CDR3 has 14 residues. V shed 3 bases, J shed 5 bases, and the junction held 8 bases outside the gene matches. The CDR3 DNA reads as TGCAGTGCTAGTGTCGCGGGAGGGCCCCACGAGCAGTACTTC. The encoded protein is CSASVAGGPHEQYF.

This rearrangement joins TRBV12-3 or TRBV12-4 to TRBJ2-1; D is ambiguous. There are 11 residues in the CDR3. V was clipped by 3 bases and J by 7 bases, with 4 bases between them. CDR3 sequence: CASSFSNEQFF. The CDR3 nucleotides are TGTGCCAGCAGTTTTTCGAATGAGCAGTTCTTC.

This clone was recorded only once. This chain uses TRBV4-1 with TRBJ2-5; TRBD1 matches 10 bases. CDR3 length equals 15 residues. The V gene's germline CDR1 is MGHRA and CDR2 YSYEKL. The V gene end was trimmed by 2 bases and the J gene end by 4 bases; junction bases not matched to a gene: 4. CDR3 sequence reads: CASSQPDRGRETQYF. The CDR3 region has the DNA TGCGCCAGCAGCCAACCTGACAGGGGGCGAGAGACCCAGTACTTC.

The chain uses TRBV28 and TRBJ1-5; D ambiguous. This CDR3 has 13 residues. CDR1 is MDHEN and CDR2 is SYDVKM in the germline V gene. Trimming stripped 4 bases from V and 0 bases from J, with 4 bases between. In DNA, the CDR3 is TGTGCCAGCAGTTCAGGTAGCAATCAGCCCCAGCATTTT. It is translated as CASSSGSNQPQHF.

This chain joins TRBV12-3 or TRBV12-4 and TRBJ1-6; 7 bases are shared with TRBD1. V shed 5 bases and J 12 bases; nucleotides not matched to a gene: 7. The CDR3 has 13 amino acids. As DNA, the CDR3 is TGTGCCAGCAGTACCGGACAGGAACGACCCCTCCACTTT. It is translated as CASSTGQERPLHF.

The rearrangement links TRBV2 to TRBJ2-1; D is uncertain. Deletions cut 6 bases from V and 4 bases from J, with 7 bases between. CDR1 is SNHLY and CDR2 is FYNNEI in the germline V gene. This CDR3 contains 12 residues. In DNA form, the CDR3 reads TGTGCCAGCAGGGCAGAATACAATGAGCAGTTCTTC. Translating gives CASRAEYNEQFF.

The chain carries TRBV28 and TRBJ1-4, with 8 positions matching TRBD1. With V trimmed by 6 bases and J by 4 bases, 4 bases remained unmatched. The CDR3 loop spans 14 amino acids. Germline CDR1 reads MDHEN; CDR2 reads SYDVKM. CDR3 protein: CASRNRGDNEKLFF. The DNA of the CDR3 is TGTGCCAGCAGGAACAGGGGGGATAATGAAAAACTGTTTTTT.

The rearrangement links TRBV30 to TRBJ1-6; 7 nucleotides match TRBD1. The CDR3 sequence is 17 residues long. The ends lost 2 bases at V and 0 bases at J; junction bases unmatched: 7. Looked up from germline, CDR1 is GTSNPN and CDR2 is SVGIG (reference sequence). The CDR3 region has the DNA TGTGCCTGGAGTCAAGACAGGGCGAGCTCCTATAATTCACCCCTCCACTTT. Translated, it gives CAWSQDRASSYNSPLHF.

The chain joins TRBV11-2 to TRBJ1-6, with D unclear. The germline gives CDR1 SGHAT, CDR2 FQNNGV. CDR3 length: 15 residues. Trimming left V 3 bases short and J 3 bases short, with 9 bases between. The CDR3: CASSLGENYNSPLHF. CDR3 bases: TGTGCCAGCAGCTTGGGAGAGAACTATAATTCACCCCTCCACTTT.

The chain employs TRBV7-9 and TRBJ1-2; 7 bases are a match to TRBD1. The CDR3 contains 16 residues. V gave up 4 bases and J gave up 2 bases; unmatched junction bases: 10. Germline-derived CDR1 and CDR2 are SEHNR and FQNEAQ (reference sequence). For the CDR3, the DNA is TGTGCCAGCAGCTGGAACCTAGACAGGGCGAACTATGGCTACACCTTC. This gives the protein CASSWNLDRANYGYTF.